These T cell receptor beta chains were read from a single sample in a study of a mutant IDH1 vaccine in newly diagnosed glioma. Antigens for these TCRs are unknown. Assay: immunoSEQ multiplex PCR; the TCRdb copy retains only in-frame clones and omits some. This table has about 36,000 clones, approximately 80% appearing once. Sequencing was performed on peripheral blood mononuclear cells (PBMCs), taken from a glioma patient whose treatment included an IDH1 peptide vaccine. The receptors were gathered from a woman in her thirties with glioma. Some clones in this sample may be carry-over from other donors' samples. Each CDR3 is given with its conserved first and last residue. A D gene is named only where the DNA matches it firmly. Expanded clones get a size class; other rows say once, few or many, or leave the size out.

TGTGCCAGCTCACTGGGGAGACTAGCGGGAGTGGAGGAGCAGTACTTC	CASSLGRLAGVEEQYF	TRBV18	TRBJ2-7	TRBD2	-
TGCGCCAGCAGCCACAGAGCCGGGACAGGGGGCAATCAGCCCCAGCATTTT	CASSHRAGTGGNQPQHF	TRBV4-1	TRBJ1-5	TRBD1	-
TGTGCCAGCAGCCCCCACCTGGGACTAGCGGAGCGAAACAATGAGCAGTTCTTC	CASSPHLGLAERNNEQFF	TRBV11-2	TRBJ2-1	TRBD2	-
TGTGCCAGTAGTATGGGGAGGGAGGCTGGCTACACCTTC	CASSMGREAGYTF	TRBV19	TRBJ1-2	-	medium-sized
TGCAGCGTTGGAACGGGGGAGGCCTCGTACAATGAGCAGTTCTTC	CSVGTGEASYNEQFF	TRBV29-1	TRBJ2-1	-	-
TGTGCCACGTTGGACAGGGGGCTTTACGAGCAGTACTTC	CATLDRGLYEQYF	TRBV10-3	TRBJ2-7	TRBD1	-
TGTGCCTGGAGAACCAACCGGGACGTTATATTGGGAAAACTGTTTTTT	CAWRTNRDVILGKLFF	TRBV30	TRBJ1-4	-	-
TGTGCCAGCAGTGAGTGGAAAGGGAACAATCAGCCCCAGCATTTT	CASSEWKGNNQPQHF	TRBV6-1	TRBJ1-5	-	-
TGTGCCAGTAGTATAAAGGCTAGCGGGAGCTCCTACGAGCAGTACTTC	CASSIKASGSSYEQYF	TRBV19	TRBJ2-7	TRBD2	few
TGCGCCAGCAGCGTAGGGGAGACCCAGTACTTC	CASSVGETQYF	TRBV5-1	TRBJ2-5	-	-
TGCGCCAGCAGTGAGTCCTGGTCCGGGGAGACCCAGTACTTC	CASSESWSGETQYF	TRBV10-2	TRBJ2-5	-	-
TGCGCCAGCACTGACGCCGGGACAGGACATGAGCAGTTCTTC	CASTDAGTGHEQFF	TRBV5-1	TRBJ2-1	TRBD1	-
TGTGCCAGCAGCGGGGGACAGGCCGACAACTATGGCTACACCTTC	CASSGGQADNYGYTF	TRBV9	TRBJ1-2	TRBD1	-
TGTGCCACCAGCAGAGGACTCTCCTACGAGCAGTACTTC	CATSRGLSYEQYF	TRBV15	TRBJ2-7	-	-
TGTGCCAGCAGCCCCAGGAGCTACGAGCAGTACTTC	CASSPRSYEQYF	TRBV7-8	TRBJ2-7	-	few
TGTGCCAGTAGTGGGAACCACGGCACCTACAATGAGCAGTTCTTC	CASSGNHGTYNEQFF	TRBV19	TRBJ2-1	-	-
TGCGCCAGCAGCCAAGATGAGAGAGGGGGCGCGGGGAACTATGGCTACACCTTC	CASSQDERGGAGNYGYTF	TRBV4-1	TRBJ1-2	TRBD1	-
TGTGCCAGCAGCAACTCCCCGGGACAGGGCGGGGAGCAGTACTTC	CASSNSPGQGGEQYF	TRBV7-8	TRBJ2-7	TRBD1	-
TGTGCCAGCAGTCCCGCAGGTTTCCGACTTGGGGATGAAAAACTGTTTTTT	CASSPAGFRLGDEKLFF	TRBV2	TRBJ1-4	-	-
TGCGCCAGCAGCCCCGGGACAGGGCCCTACGAGCAGTACTTC	CASSPGTGPYEQYF	TRBV10-2	TRBJ2-7	TRBD1	once
TGTGCCAGCAGCCAAGATCGAAGAGATCGGAGCTTACTAGCCAAAAACATTCAGTACTTC	CASSQDRRDRSLLAKNIQYF	TRBV14	TRBJ2-4	-	few
TGTGCCAGTAGTAACCCACTAGGACGGGAGGAGTACACTGAAGCTTTCTTT	CASSNPLGREEYTEAFF	TRBV19	TRBJ1-1	-	-
TGTGCCAGCAGCGTGGAGGGGGCCTCCTACGAGCAGTACTTC	CASSVEGASYEQYF	TRBV9	TRBJ2-7	-	-
TGTGCCAGCAGCCTCGGGACTGGAGAGGATACGCAGTATTTT	CASSLGTGEDTQYF	TRBV11-2	TRBJ2-3	-	-
TGTGCCAGCAGCCGGAACGACAGGGGGGGAACTGAAGCTTTCTTT	CASSRNDRGGTEAFF	TRBV7-2	TRBJ1-1	TRBD1	-
TGTGCCAGCAGTTATGAGGTATCTTCCTATGGCTACACCTTC	CASSYEVSSYGYTF	TRBV6-5	TRBJ1-2	-	few
TGCAGCGTTGAAGATGGGAAGAGCTCCTACAATGAGCAGTTCTTC	CSVEDGKSSYNEQFF	TRBV29-1	TRBJ2-1	-	-
TGCGCCAGCAGCCACGGGACTAGCGGGAGGGCCCGGTACGAGCAGTACTTC	CASSHGTSGRARYEQYF	TRBV4-1	TRBJ2-7	TRBD2	-
TGTGCCATCAGTGAGCCCGGGGCCTCTGAAGCTTTCTTT	CAISEPGASEAFF	TRBV10-3	TRBJ1-1	-	-
TGTGCCAGTAGGGTCGGGACAGGGACGTACTATGGCTACACCTTC	CASRVGTGTYYGYTF	TRBV19	TRBJ1-2	TRBD1	-
TGCGCCAGCACCGAGCGGGTTTCCTCCTACGAGCAGTACTTC	CASTERVSSYEQYF	TRBV10-2	TRBJ2-7	-	-